These T cell receptor beta chains were read from a single sample in a study of blood T cell repertoires in COVID-19. TCRdb keeps only in-frame clones here, not all; method: immunoSEQ multiplex PCR. The sample has 160,000 or so clones, 82% seen once. Specimen: PBMCs or T cells enriched from blood (not recorded which). These receptors were taken from a man aged 55 to 70 who had recovered from COVID-19. The CDR3 runs from the conserved cysteine through the conserved F or W. A D gene is named only where the DNA matches it firmly. Not all rows give a size; the values are once, few, many and, for expanded clones, a class.

CDR3nt | CDR3aa | abundance | j_gene | d_gene | v_gene
TGTGCCAGCAGTTTCTTCGGCAGGGGGTTCTTTTACACTGAAGCTTTCTTT | CASSFFGRGFFYTEAFF | . | TRBJ1-1 | TRBD1 | TRBV28
TGTGCCAGCAGCTTACGGGGAGGTAGCAATCAGCCCCAGCATTTT | CASSLRGGSNQPQHF | . | TRBJ1-5 | . | TRBV7-2
TGTGCCAGCAGCTTAGCGGGGGGGAAGTACGAGCAGTACTTC | CASSLAGGKYEQYF | few | TRBJ2-7 | TRBD2 | TRBV5-4
TGTGCCAGCAGTTTCTATCCCGGGGAGCTGTTTTTT | CASSFYPGELFF | . | TRBJ2-2 | . | TRBV28
TGTGCCAGCAGCCCCGGGGGGTTCCAGGGGGCGCCTAACACCGGGGAGCTGTTTTTT | CASSPGGFQGAPNTGELFF | . | TRBJ2-2 | . | TRBV5-4
TGTGCCAGCAGCCCCGGGGTCCGAACTGGGGCCAACGTCCTGACTTTC | CASSPGVRTGANVLTF | . | TRBJ2-6 | . | TRBV5-5
TGTGCCAGCAGCTTGCTAGCGGGAACTGGGGCCAACGTCCTGACTTTC | CASSLLAGTGANVLTF | . | TRBJ2-6 | TRBD2 | TRBV11-3
. | CASSKKVVGQGTRNTIYF | . | TRBJ1-3 | . | TRBV21-1
TGTGCCAGTAGTATAGATCGGGGGACAGGATCAACTCAAGATACGCAGTATTTT | CASSIDRGTGSTQDTQYF | . | TRBJ2-3 | TRBD1 | TRBV19
TGTGCCAGCAGCAAAGTATCAGGGGAGGGGCCCCCCATTGGCGCTGAAGCTTTCTTT | CASSKVSGEGPPIGAEAFF | . | TRBJ1-1 | . | TRBV21-1
TGTGCCAGCAGTAAGGGACAGGGGTTTTCTAATTCACCCCTCCACTTT | CASSKGQGFSNSPLHF | . | TRBJ1-6 | TRBD1 | TRBV28